This entry lists 28 T cell receptor beta chains sequenced from one sample in a study of tumor-infiltrating lymphocytes in primary liver carcinoma. From 500 ng total RNA, TCR beta cDNA was generated with a primer in the constant region. Three rounds of nested multiplex PCR with slightly modified ARM-PCR produced TCR beta libraries. A C-beta reverse primer was combined with TRBV1-TRBV30 forward primers in the first two PCR rounds, and each round had 10 cycles. One entry per CDR3 protein results from TCRdb running MiXCR on the multiplex PCR reads. This table holds approximately 100,000 distinct CDR3 sequences, about 63% found once. The source material, roughly 18-32 mg of unsorted bulk tissue, was used to co-extract RNA and DNA. The sequencing input was liver tumor tissue from sampling region 2. Subset indicated: tumor region T2, inferior pole. The receptors stem from a woman aged 55-70 years with primary liver carcinoma and hepatitis B virus infection.

As regards this clonotype: One end of the junction does not line up with germline, which may come from a read error. This sequence joins TRBV11-2 and TRBJ1-6; D uncertain. Germline V gene data show CDR1 as SGHAT and CDR2 as FQNNGV. There are 13 residues in the CDR3. The CDR3 loop reads CASSVDPNSHLQF. The CDR3 nucleotides are TGTGCCAGCAGCGTAGATCCTAATTCACACCTCCAATTT.

For this clonotype: Here the CDR3 omits its conserved ending phenylalanine or tryptophan, so a read error is the likely source. The chain has TRBV11-2 and TRBJ2-1, with 9 bases matching TRBD1. Germline CDR1 is SGHAT and CDR2 is FQNNGV. This CDR3 comprises 16 residues. CDR3 DNA sequence: TGTGCCAGCCGCTTAGTTTCGGGACAGGGATACAGTGAGCAGTTCCTC. Translating it yields CASRLVSGQGYSEQFL.

By sample share, this clonotype is large. The genes are TRBV29-1 and TRBJ2-1; D might be TRBD1 (5 bases). CDR3 length equals 14 residues. CDR1 is SQVTM, CDR2 ANQGSEA, per germline. Trimming took 3 bases from V and 7 from J, leaving 16 bases between them. The CDR3 nucleotides read TGCAGCGTTGACCTGGAAGGTAGGGGAAATGAGCAGTTCTTC. The encoded protein is CSVDLEGRGNEQFF.

With regard to this clonotype: This sequence may be a read error, since a much larger clone differs from it by one base. The conserved final phenylalanine or tryptophan is absent from the CDR3, which likely points to a read error. V is TRBV11-2 and J is TRBJ2-1; D unresolved. Germline loops: CDR1 SGHAT, CDR2 FQNNGV. The V end lost 5 bases, the J end lost 2 bases, and 10 bases lay between the germline ends. This CDR3 contains 14 residues. The CDR3 DNA reads as TGTGCCAGCAGCCCTCGGACGGCCTACAATGAGCAGTTCTTA. Residues: CASSPRTAYNEQFL.

The table lists this clonotype with many counts. The rearrangement uses TRBV29-1 and TRBJ2-7; TRBD2 might be the D (5 bases). Germline V lookup: CDR1 SQVTM, CDR2 ANQGSEA. The ends were cut back, 5 bases at V and 2 bases at J, with 16 bases in the middle. The CDR3 is 14 amino acids. The CDR3 spells CSVRPAVKTYEQYF. Written as DNA, the CDR3 is TGCAGCGTTCGGCCAGCGGTTAAGACCTACGAGCAGTACTTC.

This clonotype has at least ten counts. The CDR3 reads CASSGNSYEQYF. The CDR3 DNA follows: TGTGCCAGCAGTGGCAACTCCTACGAGCAGTACTTC. V gene TRBV6-6 combines with J gene TRBJ2-7, with D unresolved. V was shortened by 5 bases and J by 0 bases, with 5 bases between the two germline ends. The CDR3 is 12 residues long. Germline CDR1 and CDR2: MNHNY and SVGAGI (reference sequence).

V gene TRBV7-9 combines with J gene TRBJ1-2; D is possibly TRBD1 (5 bases). Looked up from germline, CDR1 is SEHNR and CDR2 is FQNEAQ (reference sequence). Trimming pared 0 bases from V and 6 bases from J, leaving 11 bases between. The CDR3 covers 14 residues. Here the CDR3 DNA reads TGTGCCAGCAGCTTAGCGAGGGGATTCCATGGCTACACCTTC. Its protein product is CASSLARGFHGYTF.

This clonotype was seen a single time. The V and J genes are TRBV6-1 and TRBJ2-5, with 9 bases fitting TRBD2. The CDR3 loop spans 15 amino acids. V lost 10 bases, J lost 5 bases, and 14 bases stayed unmatched. Germline-derived CDR1 and CDR2 are MNHNS and SASEGT. The CDR3: CANGRASGIQETQYF. The CDR3 DNA reads as TGTGCCAACGGACGGGCTAGCGGGATCCAGGAGACCCAGTACTTC.

This clonotype showed up just a few times. It may be a read error: a sequence one base away is much more abundant. Given the absence of the conserved phenylalanine or tryptophan at the CDR3 end, a read error is likely. The genes are TRBV29-1 and TRBJ2-1, with TRBD2 as a possible D gene (6 bases). Looked up from germline, CDR1 is SQVTM and CDR2 is ANQGSEA. V was shortened by 8 bases and J by 3 bases, with 17 bases between the two germline ends. The CDR3 loop spans 14 amino acids. CDR3 nucleotides: TGCAGCACCCGGGGACTCCAACTCTACAATGAGCAGTTCCTC. Its translation is CSTRGLQLYNEQFL.

Remarks on this clonotype: At one boundary the junction diverges from the germline segment, which might be a read error. The chain has TRBV12-3 or TRBV12-4 and TRBJ2-1; 10 bases map to TRBD2. CDR3 length equals 16 residues. CDR3 in DNA: TGTGTCAGCAGTTCCATACTAGCGGGACCAAACAATGAGCAGTTCTTC. Amino acid sequence: CVSSSILAGPNNEQFF.

Worth noting for this clonotype: A read error may account for a junction end that differs from germline. V is TRBV11-3 and J is TRBJ2-7; 15 positions match TRBD2. This CDR3 has 19 amino acids. The germline CDR1 and CDR2 sequences are SGHNT and YENEEA. The CDR3, as DNA: TGTGCGAGCAGCGCCGGACAGGGGGGACTAGCGGGGGGATTCAACGAGCAGTACTTC. Translating it yields CASSAGQGGLAGGFNEQYF.

The chain couples TRBV11-2 to TRBJ2-7, with D perhaps given as TRBD1 or TRBD2 (5 bases each). This CDR3 is built from 14 residues. The germline gives CDR1 SGHAT, CDR2 FQNNGV. CDR3 residues: CASSFGGACYGQYV. The CDR3 DNA is TGTGCCAGCAGCTTTGGGGGAGCTTGTTACGGGCAGTACGTC.

The J gene is TRBJ1-6, the V gene TRBV12-3 or TRBV12-4; tentative D call: TRBD1 (5 bases). V was clipped by 5 bases and J by 9 bases, with 17 bases between them. The CDR3 sequence is 15 residues long. CDR3 coding DNA: TGTGCCAGCAGTCAACGACGGGGCTCTAGTTCACCCCTCCACTTT. It translates to CASSQRRGSSSPLHF.

This chain uses TRBV21-1 with TRBJ1-4. TRBV21-1 counts as a pseudogene. This CDR3 comprises 16 residues. The CDR3 is CASIRGAGLGNEKLFF. In DNA form, the CDR3 reads TGTGCCAGCATCAGAGGTGCTGGGCTTGGAAATGAAAAACTGTTTTTT.

A note on this clonotype: This may be a read error, as it is one base from a much larger clone. This rearrangement joins TRBV14 to TRBJ2-7; 11 bases fit TRBD1. The germline V gene encodes CDR1 SGHDN and CDR2 FVKESK. The length of the CDR3 is 15 residues. Trimming at V came to 4 bases and at J to 10 bases, leaving 12 bases not matched to a gene. This CDR3 is CASSRAGTGGFSQYF. Here the CDR3 DNA reads TGTGCCAGCAGCCGAGCCGGGACAGGGGGTTTCTCTCAGTACTTC.

The chain is built from TRBV10-3 and TRBJ1-5; possibly TRBD1 for D (6 bases). Germline-derived CDR1 and CDR2 are ENHRY and SYGVKD. V lost 0 bases and J 6 bases, leaving 12 bases between the germline ends. This CDR3 comprises 15 residues. CDR3 residues: CAISESSQGCQPQHF. The CDR3 region has the DNA TGTGCCATCAGTGAGTCTTCACAGGGCTGTCAGCCCCAGCATTTT.

The table lists this clonotype with many counts. This chain uses TRBV7-9 with TRBJ2-5; 11 bases match TRBD2. Germline V lookup: CDR1 SEHNR, CDR2 FQNEAQ (reference sequence). V was pared by 3 bases and J by 1 base, with 7 bases of the junction left unmatched. The CDR3 totals 17 residues. CDR3: CASSFRLAGGTQETQYF. The DNA of the CDR3 is TGTGCCAGCAGCTTTAGGCTAGCGGGAGGCACCCAAGAGACCCAGTACTTC. The whole variable domain, remainder taken from reference TRBV7-9 and TRBJ2-5, is DTGVSQNPRHKITKRGQNVTFRCDPISEHNRLYWYRQTLGQGPEFLTYFQNEAQLEKSRLLSDRFSAERPKGSFSTLEIQRTEQGDSAMYLCASSFRLAGGTQETQYFGPGTRLLVL.

As concerns this clonotype: One junction end does not reproduce the germline sequence, and a read error may be involved. The chain uses TRBV19 and TRBJ2-7; TRBD1 is a possible D gene (6 bases). The germline gives CDR1 LNHDA, CDR2 SQIVND (reference sequence). This CDR3 comprises 15 residues. The CDR3 loop reads CASSSSGESSYEQYF. In DNA, the CDR3 is TGTGCCAGTAGTTCCTCAGGGGAGAGCTCCTACGAGCAGTATTTC.

At least ten counts were recorded for this clonotype. V usage is TRBV6-5 and J usage is TRBJ2-2, with D unclear. V was clipped by 5 bases and J by 9 bases, with 13 bases between them. CDR1 MNHEY and CDR2 SVGAGI come from the germline V gene. The CDR3 is 13 amino acids. The CDR3, as DNA: TGTGCCAGCAGTCTTACCCTGGACCGGGAGCTGTTTTTT. Protein sequence: CASSLTLDRELFF.

In regard to this clonotype: A much larger clone differs by one base, so this may be a read error. CDR3 nucleotide sequence: TGTGCCAGCAGTCCCGGCGGGACCGACTCCTACGAGCAGTACTTC. Its protein is CASSPGGTDSYEQYF. This chain joins TRBV28 and TRBJ2-7, with D possibly being TRBD2 (6 bases). CDR1 MDHEN and CDR2 SYDVKM come from the germline V gene. V lost 5 bases to trimming and J lost 0 bases, with 14 bases between them. The CDR3 has 15 amino acids.

On this clonotype: A clone one base away is much larger, so this may be a read error. The V and J genes are TRBV5-1 and TRBJ2-7; 7 bases fit TRBD1. The CDR3 covers 14 residues. CDR1 SGHRS and CDR2 YFSETQ come from the germline V gene. V dropped 5 bases and J dropped 5; count of bases not matched to a gene: 10. CDR3 loop: CASRVQGSQDEQYF. DNA for the CDR3: TGCGCCAGCAGAGTACAGGGGTCTCAGGACGAGCAGTACTTC.

The chain is built from TRBV5-1 and TRBJ2-5; 10 positions match TRBD2. V lost 5 bases and J lost 5; bases outside the gene matches: 12. Germline CDR1 reads SGHRS; CDR2 reads YFSETQ. CDR3 length: 16 residues. The CDR3 bases are TGCGCCAGCAGACATGGGGCTAGCGGGAGTGGGGAGACCCAGTACTTC. Translated, it gives CASRHGASGSGETQYF.

Concerning this clonotype: One end of the junction varies from germline; a read error may be responsible. The J gene is TRBJ2-1, the V gene TRBV11-3; maybe TRBD1 (5 bases). Germline V gene data show CDR1 as SGHNT and CDR2 as YENEEA. The CDR3 runs to 13 residues. The CDR3 sequence: CASSAWGYNEQLF. The CDR3 nucleotides read TGTGCTAGCAGTGCCTGGGGCTACAATGAGCAGTTATTC.

This clonotype was counted ten times or more. The chain links TRBV6-1 to TRBJ2-3; D is undetermined. Germline-derived CDR1 and CDR2 are MNHNS and SASEGT. The CDR3 consists of 14 residues. V was pared by 10 bases and J by 1 base, with 15 bases between. As DNA, the CDR3 is TGTGCCACCAACCCGTTTGGGGGCACAGATACGCAGTATTTT. This translates into CATNPFGGTDTQYF.

The V gene is TRBV19, the J gene TRBJ2-7; D call uncertain. V shed 10 bases and J shed 3 bases, with 13 bases lying between them. This CDR3 has 12 amino acids. Per germline, CDR1 LNHDA and CDR2 SQIVND (reference sequence). The CDR3 DNA reads TGTGCCACCTTAGACCGAAACTACGAGCAGTACTTC. Translated, it gives CATLDRNYEQYF.

With regard to this clonotype: As the CDR3 is not closed by the conserved phenylalanine or tryptophan, this likely results from a read error. No DNA is shown, since the ends of the CDR3 on it are uncertain; the CDR3 is the one TCRdb lists. The gene calls are TRBV11-2 and TRBJ2-5; TRBD1, the table's D call, was not compared with the DNA. Germline loops: CDR1 SGHAT, CDR2 FQNNGV. The CDR3 is 13 amino acids long, termini counted. CDR3 residues: CASSLDIGGREYL.

The V call is TRBV20-1, the J call TRBJ2-1; D is ambiguous. Trimming removed 0 bases at V and 2 bases at J, with 11 bases between. The length of the CDR3 is 15 residues. Germline V gene sequence: CDR1 DFQATT, CDR2 SNEGSKA (reference sequence). CDR3 region: CSARDPAAPYNEQFF. The CDR3 bases are TGCAGTGCTAGAGATCCCGCGGCTCCCTACAATGAGCAGTTCTTC.

Concerning this clonotype itself: This may come from a read error, since a much larger clone is one base off. The CDR3 does not end in the conserved phenylalanine or tryptophan, so this is likely a read error. This chain uses TRBV28 with TRBJ1-1; possibly TRBD1 for D (6 bases). The V gene's germline CDR1 is MDHEN and CDR2 SYDVKM. The CDR3 extends over 15 amino acids. V was cut by 6 bases and J by 4 bases, with 18 bases left in between. DNA of the CDR3: TGTGCCAGCAGCCCTGGGGGGGCCGGCAGCACTGAAGCTTTCTCT. This codes for CASSPGGAGSTEAFS.